This TCR beta chain was observed in a study of blood T cell repertoires in COVID-19. The repertoire was sequenced with immunoSEQ multiplex PCR; TCRdb's copy has only in-frame clones and lacks some. This sample yields fewer than 300,000 clones, of which approximately 78% are seen a single time; 5% belongs to the top ten. Those designated as exposed participants met a COVID-19 case within 2 weeks before study entry. Sequenced material: PBMCs or T cells enriched from blood (not recorded which). The sequence was collected from a man aged 40-49 years who had been exposed to COVID-19.

The CDR3 here is CASSLLSTGGTDTQYF. The CDR3 nucleotides read TGCGCCAGCAGCTTACTCTCAACAGGGGGCACAGATACGCAGTATTTT. The chain carries TRBV5-1 and TRBJ2-3; 7 positions match TRBD1. The CDR3 covers 16 residues. Germline V CDR1 and CDR2: SGHRS, YFSETQ. V trimming: 2 bases; J trimming: 1 base; junction bases outside the gene matches: 7.